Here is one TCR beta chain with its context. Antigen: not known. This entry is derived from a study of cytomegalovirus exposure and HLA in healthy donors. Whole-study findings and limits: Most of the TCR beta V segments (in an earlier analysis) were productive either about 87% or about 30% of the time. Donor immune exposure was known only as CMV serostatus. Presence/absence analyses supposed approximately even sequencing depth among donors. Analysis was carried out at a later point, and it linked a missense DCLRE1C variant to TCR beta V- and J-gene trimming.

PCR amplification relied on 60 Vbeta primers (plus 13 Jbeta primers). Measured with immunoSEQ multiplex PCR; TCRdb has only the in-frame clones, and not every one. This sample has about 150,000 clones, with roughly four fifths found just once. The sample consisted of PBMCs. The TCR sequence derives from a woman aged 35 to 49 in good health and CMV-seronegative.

CDR3 in amino acids: CASSEQGLSGANVLTF. In DNA, the CDR3 is TGTGCCAGCAGTGAACAGGGGTTATCTGGGGCCAACGTCCTGACTTTC. This sequence joins TRBV6-1 and TRBJ2-6; D perhaps matches TRBD1 (6 bases). The CDR3 loop spans 16 amino acids. Trimming cost V 2 bases and J 1 base, with 9 bases left between them. Germline values: CDR1 MNHNS, CDR2 SASEGT.